The source of this TCR beta chain is a study of blood T cell repertoires in COVID-19. This clone was detected once. Germline V CDR1 and CDR2: SEHNR, FQNEAQ (reference sequence). With 5 bases removed from V and 8 bases from J, the gap between germline ends came to 15 bases. CDR3 size: 14 residues. Authors' processing steps: Estimation of nucleated cell counts relied on the amplification of reference gene primers. Produced via immunoSEQ multiplex PCR; TCRdb's table is partial and in-frame only. V and J calls and clone size are copied from that table; D and trimming were computed from the DNA. The profile shows hundreds of thousands of clones, roughly 76% of them singletons.

The chain combines TRBV7-9 with TRBJ1-4; weak D call: TRBD1 (6 bases). The source is a woman at least 80 years old with COVID-19, enrolled during active disease. Input material: peripheral blood. In DNA, the CDR3 is TGTGCCAGCAGCCAAAGGGGGATTCGGGAAAAACTGTTTTTT. Residues: CASSQRGIREKLFF.